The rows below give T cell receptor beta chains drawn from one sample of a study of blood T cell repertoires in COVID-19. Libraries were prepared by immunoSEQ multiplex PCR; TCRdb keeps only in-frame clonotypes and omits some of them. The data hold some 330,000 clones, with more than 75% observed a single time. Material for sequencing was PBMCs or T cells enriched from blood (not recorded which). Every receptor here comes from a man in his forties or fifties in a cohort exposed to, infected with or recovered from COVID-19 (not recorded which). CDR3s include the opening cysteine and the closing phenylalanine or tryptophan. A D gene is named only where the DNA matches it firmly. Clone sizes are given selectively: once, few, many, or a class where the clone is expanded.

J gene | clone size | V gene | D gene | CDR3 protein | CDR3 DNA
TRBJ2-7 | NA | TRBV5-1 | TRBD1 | CASSGLGQGFYEQYF | TGCGCCAGCAGCGGGTTGGGACAGGGCTTTTACGAGCAGTACTTC
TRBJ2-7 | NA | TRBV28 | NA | CASSVSDRPPDEQYF | TGTGCCAGCAGTGTCTCTGACAGGCCCCCGGACGAGCAGTACTTC
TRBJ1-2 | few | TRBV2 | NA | CASSFFGGAGYTF | TGTGCCAGCAGTTTCTTTGGGGGCGCCGGCTACACCTTC
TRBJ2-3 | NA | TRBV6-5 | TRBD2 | CASTRLALSTDTQYF | TGTGCCAGCACCCGACTAGCCCTTAGCACAGATACGCAGTATTTT
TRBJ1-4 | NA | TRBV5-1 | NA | CASSLAGGFNEKLFF | TGCGCCAGCAGCTTGGCGGGGGGATTTAATGAAAAACTGTTTTTT
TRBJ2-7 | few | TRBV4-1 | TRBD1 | CASRQQGAYEQYF | TGCGCCAGCAGACAACAGGGGGCCTACGAGCAGTACTTC
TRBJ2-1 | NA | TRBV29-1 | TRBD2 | CSGTSGSTYNEQFF | TGCAGCGGTACTAGCGGGAGCACCTACAATGAGCAGTTCTTC
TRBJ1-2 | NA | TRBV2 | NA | CASRGGASVNNYGYTF | TGTGCCAGCCGGGGGGGTGCGAGCGTGAATAACTATGGCTACACCTTC
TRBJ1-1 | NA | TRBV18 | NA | CASSPLGRGVREAFF | TGTGCCAGCTCCCCGCTGGGCAGGGGCGTTCGTGAAGCTTTCTTT
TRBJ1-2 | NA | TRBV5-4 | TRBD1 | CASSSGGQGFGYTF | TGTGCCAGCAGCTCGGGGGGACAGGGGTTTGGCTACACCTTC
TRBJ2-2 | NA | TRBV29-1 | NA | CSVDRRDTGELFF | TGCAGCGTTGATAGGCGGGACACCGGGGAGCTGTTTTTT
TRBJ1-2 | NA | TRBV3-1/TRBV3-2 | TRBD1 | CASSPTGGYGYTF | TGTGCCAGCAGCCCGACAGGGGGGTATGGCTACACCTTC
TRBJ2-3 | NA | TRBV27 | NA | CASSLSPSGTDTQYF | TGTGCCAGCAGTTTATCGCCAAGCGGCACAGATACGCAGTATTTT
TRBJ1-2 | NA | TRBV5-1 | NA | CASATANYGYTF | TGCGCCAGCGCCACAGCTAACTATGGCTACACCTTC
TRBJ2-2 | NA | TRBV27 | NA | CASSLGATGELFF | TGTGCCAGCAGTTTGGGGGCCACCGGGGAGCTGTTTTTT
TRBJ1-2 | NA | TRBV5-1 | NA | CASSTETAPKGYTF | TGCGCCAGCAGCACAGAGACAGCTCCGAAAGGCTACACCTTC
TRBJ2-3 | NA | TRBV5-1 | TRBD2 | CASSITSGSTDTQYF | TGCGCCAGCAGCATCACTAGCGGGAGCACAGATACGCAGTATTTT
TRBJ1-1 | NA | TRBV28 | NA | CASWGGRVNTEAFF | TGTGCCAGCTGGGGGGGGCGAGTGAACACTGAAGCTTTCTTT
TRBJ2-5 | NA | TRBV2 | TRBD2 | CASSELAGAETQYF | TGTGCCAGCAGTGAATTAGCGGGAGCAGAGACCCAGTACTTC
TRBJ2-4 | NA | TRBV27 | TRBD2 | CASRLSGRGMTVAKNIQYF | TGTGCCAGCAGACTTAGCGGGAGGGGAATGACGGTAGCCAAAAACATTCAGTACTTC
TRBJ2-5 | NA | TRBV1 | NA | CTSSQAETQYF | TGCACCAGCAGCCAAGCTGAGACCCAGTACTTC
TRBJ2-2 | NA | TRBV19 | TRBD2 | CASIPPSGRGTGELFF | TGTGCCAGCATCCCTCCTAGCGGGAGAGGCACCGGGGAGCTGTTTTTT
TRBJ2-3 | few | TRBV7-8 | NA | CASSPQPAETDTQYF | TGTGCCAGCAGCCCCCAACCGGCGGAAACAGATACGCAGTATTTT
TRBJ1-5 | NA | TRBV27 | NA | CASSLSEGIGQPQHF | TGTGCCAGCAGTTTATCGGAGGGGATAGGGCAGCCCCAGCATTTT
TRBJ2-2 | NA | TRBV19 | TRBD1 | CASRGQRNTGELFF | TGTGCCAGTAGGGGACAGCGGAACACCGGGGAGCTGTTTTTT
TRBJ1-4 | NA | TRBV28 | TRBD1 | CASSFHGQGNEKLFF | TGTGCCAGCAGTTTCCACGGACAGGGTAATGAAAAACTGTTTTTT
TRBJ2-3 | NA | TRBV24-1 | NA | CATSDQTTSTDTQYF | TGTGCCACCAGTGACCAGACAACTAGCACAGATACGCAGTATTTT
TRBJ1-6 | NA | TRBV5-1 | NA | CASSLEESSYNSPLHF | TGCGCCAGCAGCTTGGAGGAGAGCTCCTATAATTCACCCCTCCACTTT
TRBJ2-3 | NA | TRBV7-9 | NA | CASSPGSGGTSTDTQYF | TGTGCCAGCAGCCCCGGCTCCGGCGGGACTAGCACAGATACGCAGTATTTT
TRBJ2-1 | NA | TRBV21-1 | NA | CASSRLDYREGRDEQFF | TGTGCCAGCAGCAGACTTGATTATCGGGAGGGCCGGGATGAGCAGTTCTTC
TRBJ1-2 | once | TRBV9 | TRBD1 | CASSSQGAKYGYTF | TGTGCCAGCAGCTCACAGGGGGCAAAGTATGGCTACACCTTC
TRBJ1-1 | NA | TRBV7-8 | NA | CASSSDTWNTEAFF | TGTGCCAGCAGCTCGGACACCTGGAACACTGAAGCTTTCTTT
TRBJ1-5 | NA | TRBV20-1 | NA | CSASRGNSNQPQHF | TGCAGTGCTAGTCGGGGGAATAGCAATCAGCCCCAGCATTTT
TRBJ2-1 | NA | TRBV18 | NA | CASSPPMALYNEQFF | TGTGCCAGCTCACCACCGATGGCCCTCTACAATGAGCAGTTCTTC
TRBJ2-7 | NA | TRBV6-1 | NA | CASSESMLYEQYF | TGTGCCAGCAGTGAATCTATGCTCTACGAGCAGTACTTC
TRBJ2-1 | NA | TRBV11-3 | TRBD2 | CASSLGGSFSNEQFF | TGTGCCAGCAGCCTGGGGGGGAGCTTTAGCAATGAGCAGTTCTTC
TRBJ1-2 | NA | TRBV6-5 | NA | CASSNTVSHYGYTF | TGTGCCAGCAGTAACACAGTTTCTCACTATGGCTACACCTTC
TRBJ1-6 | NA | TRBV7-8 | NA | CASSRSLVLYNSPLHF | TGTGCCAGCAGCCGATCCTTAGTCCTATATAATTCACCCCTCCACTTT
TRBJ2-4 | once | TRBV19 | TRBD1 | CASSIQTGGGNIQYF | TGTGCCAGTAGTATCCAGACAGGGGGCGGGAACATTCAGTACTTC
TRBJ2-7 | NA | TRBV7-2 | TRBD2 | CASSPYSGRGYEQYF | TGTGCCAGCAGCCCGTATAGCGGGAGAGGCTACGAGCAGTACTTC
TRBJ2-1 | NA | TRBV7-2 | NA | CASSLDRWGYNEQFF | TGTGCCAGCAGCTTAGACAGGTGGGGATACAATGAGCAGTTCTTC
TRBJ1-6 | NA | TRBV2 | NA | CASSPQGLGLHF | TGTGCCAGCAGCCCACAGGGTTTGGGCCTCCACTTT
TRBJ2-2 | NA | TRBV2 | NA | CASRAGLYTGELFF | TGTGCCTCCCGGGCCGGACTGTACACCGGGGAGCTGTTTTTT
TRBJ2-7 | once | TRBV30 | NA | CAWSSGRTYEQYF | TGTGCCTGGAGTTCGGGGAGGACCTACGAGCAGTACTTC
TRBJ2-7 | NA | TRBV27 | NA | CASSDRGSGPYEQYF | TGTGCCAGCAGTGACCGGGGCAGCGGGCCCTACGAGCAGTACTTC
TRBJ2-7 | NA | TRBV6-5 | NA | CASRPGHKYEQYF | TGTGCCAGCAGACCGGGACATAAATACGAGCAGTACTTC
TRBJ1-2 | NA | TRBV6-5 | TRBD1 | CASSYVTGTGDGYTF | TGTGCCAGCAGTTACGTGACCGGGACAGGGGATGGCTACACCTTC
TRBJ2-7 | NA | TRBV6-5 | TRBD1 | CASTGQGWEQYF | TGTGCCAGCACGGGACAGGGCTGGGAGCAGTACTTC
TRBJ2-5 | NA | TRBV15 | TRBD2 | CATSRSYSGRGEETQYF | TGTGCCACCAGCAGGTCATATAGCGGGAGGGGAGAGGAGACCCAGTACTTC
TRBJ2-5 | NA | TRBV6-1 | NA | CASSEARTGIGRFQETQYF | TGTGCCAGCAGTGAAGCGCGAACGGGAATCGGGAGATTCCAAGAGACCCAGTACTTC
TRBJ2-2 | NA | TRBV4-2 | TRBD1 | CASSRPGQGSTGELFF | TGTGCCAGCAGCCGCCCGGGACAGGGGAGCACCGGGGAGCTGTTTTTT
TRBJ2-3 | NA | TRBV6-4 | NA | CASSDSHRVTDTQYF | TGTGCCAGCAGTGACTCGCACCGAGTAACAGATACGCAGTATTTT
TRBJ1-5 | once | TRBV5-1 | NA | CASSLDGGGNQPQHF | TGCGCCAGCAGCTTGGATGGGGGCGGCAATCAGCCCCAGCATTTT
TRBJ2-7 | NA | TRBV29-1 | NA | CSVAGSAPATSSEQYF | TGCAGCGTTGCGGGGTCTGCCCCCGCCACAAGCAGCGAGCAGTACTTC
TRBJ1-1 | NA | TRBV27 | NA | CASSLSSSGKAFF | TGTGCCAGCAGTTTATCCTCGTCGGGTAAAGCTTTCTTT